This T cell receptor beta chain was obtained from a study of regulatory T cells in long-lasting Graves disease. Study results and limitations: The analysis examined peripheral blood only and excluded thyroid tissue. The study found persistent patients shared more public clonotypes (about 3,000) than new patients (nearly 1,000). Persistent Graves' patients had lower TCR diversity than newly diagnosed ones.

V was shortened by 4 bases and J by 3 bases, with 6 bases between the two germline ends. Germline CDR1 SGDLS, CDR2 YYNGEE. CDR3 size: 12 residues. Time point meaning: newly diagnosed GD, antithyroid drugs for less than 3 months. With RNA extracted from PBMCs as input, the TCR library was made. Both iRepertoire HTBI primers and Arm-PCR of CDR3 regions were used to build the TCR beta libraries. In the original processing: Samples jointly harbored fewer than 65 TRBV and about 15 TRBJ segments. One entry per CDR3 protein results from TCRdb running MiXCR on the multiplex PCR reads. These V and J calls are TCRdb output, not the study's own analysis. The table records about 380,000 distinct CDR3 sequences, 15% to 19% of them present only once. This clonotype has ten or more counts. Its antigen remains unknown.

The source material was peripheral blood mononuclear cells (PBMCs), sampled at new diagnosis, from a patient treated with antithyroid drugs. The chain carries TRBV9 and TRBJ2-3; D not resolved. The TCR originated in a female donor with Graves disease. CDR3 sequence reads: CASSSQTDTQYF. The CDR3 nucleotides are TGTGCCAGCAGCTCTCAGACAGATACGCAGTATTTT.